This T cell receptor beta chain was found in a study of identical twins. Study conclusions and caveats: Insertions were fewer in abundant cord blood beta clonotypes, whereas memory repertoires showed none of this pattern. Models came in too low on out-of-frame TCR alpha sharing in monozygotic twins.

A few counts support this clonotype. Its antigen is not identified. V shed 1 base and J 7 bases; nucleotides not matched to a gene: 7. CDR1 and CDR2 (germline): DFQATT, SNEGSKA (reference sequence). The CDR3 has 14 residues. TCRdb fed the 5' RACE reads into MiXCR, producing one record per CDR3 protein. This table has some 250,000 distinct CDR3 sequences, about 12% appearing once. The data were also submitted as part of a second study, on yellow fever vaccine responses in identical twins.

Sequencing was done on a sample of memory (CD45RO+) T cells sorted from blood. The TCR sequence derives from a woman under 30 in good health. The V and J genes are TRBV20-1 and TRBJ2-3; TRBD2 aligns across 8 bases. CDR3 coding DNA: TGCAGTGCTAGAGTTAGCGGGAAAATGTATACGCAGTATTTT. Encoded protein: CSARVSGKMYTQYF.